Sequencing of this T cell receptor beta chain was carried out in a study of T cell changes during pregnancy in multiple sclerosis. Per the germline V gene, CDR1 is MNHNS and CDR2 is SASEGT. The CDR3 loop spans 15 amino acids. Germline trimming cut 4 bases from V and 10 bases from J; bases unmatched to any gene: 7. Profiled with immunoSEQ multiplex PCR; TCRdb holds only in-frame clones, not every one. The table has under 70,000 clones, around 91% seen once. The origin of this receptor is a female donor in good health, enrolled as a control in a pregnancy study. Sequencing used peripheral blood, obtained after pregnancy. This chain connects TRBV6-1 to TRBJ1-6; 10 bases match TRBD1. In DNA form, the CDR3 reads TGTGCCAGCAGTGCCCTTGGGACAGGGGAATCACCCCTCCACTTT. Translation: CASSALGTGESPLHF.